A selection of T cell receptor beta chains follows, all from one sample in a study of early T cells in non-severe SARS-CoV-2 infection. TCRdb ran MiXCR on the 5' RACE reads and lists one entry per CDR3 protein. Among roughly 100,000 distinct CDR3 sequences listed, 13% were seen once. Sequences were obtained from whole blood. The receptors were gathered from an adult who was a healthcare worker with PCR-confirmed SARS-CoV-2 infection or an uninfected control (not recorded which). Both conserved end residues are part of each CDR3. A D gene is named only where the DNA matches it firmly. Some rows mark clone size as missing; the rest say once, few, many or name a class of expanded clone.

v_gene,j_gene,d_gene,abundance,len,CDR3nt,CDR3aa
TRBV20-1,TRBJ1-1,TRBD1,few,14,TGCAGTGCTAGATCAGGGGGCCCCGACACTGAAGCTTTCTTT,CSARSGGPDTEAFF
TRBV20-1,TRBJ1-5,.,.,13,TGCAGTGCTACAGACGGCCTCAATCAGCCCCAGCATTTT,CSATDGLNQPQHF
TRBV29-1,TRBJ1-1,.,few,10,TGCAGCGTTGACTGGCCTGAAGCTTTCTTT,CSVDWPEAFF
TRBV2,TRBJ2-1,TRBD1,many,13,TGTGCCAGCAGTGGAACAGGGGGCAATGAGCAGTTCTTC,CASSGTGGNEQFF
TRBV5-1,TRBJ2-2,.,.,14,TGCGCCAGCAGCTTGGAACTGGACACCGGGGAGCTGTTTTTT,CASSLELDTGELFF
TRBV29-1,TRBJ2-3,.,.,12,TGCAGCGTTGAGCCTAGCACAGATACGCAGTATTTT,CSVEPSTDTQYF
TRBV20-1,TRBJ2-7,.,.,13,TGCAGTGCTAGACCCCGGTCGACCTACGAGCAGTACTTC,CSARPRSTYEQYF
TRBV7-9,TRBJ2-7,.,few,15,TGTGCCAGCAGCTATCCCGCCGGGCCCCCACATGAGCAGTACTTC,CASSYPAGPPHEQYF
TRBV7-2,TRBJ2-1,.,.,15,TGTGCCAGCAGCTTAGTCACGGGTACCTACAATGAGCAGTTCTTC,CASSLVTGTYNEQFF
TRBV5-5,TRBJ2-6,.,.,17,TGTGCCAGCAGCTTGGAGGCCAGGGGTTCTGGGGCCAACGTCCTGACTTTC,CASSLEARGSGANVLTF
TRBV6-5,TRBJ1-2,.,.,13,TGTGCCAGCAGTAGAGCCCCAGGGGTTGGCTACACCTTC,CASSRAPGVGYTF
TRBV3-1,TRBJ1-1,.,.,13,TGTGCCAGCAGCCAAGGCCAGGGGTCGAGGGCTTTCTTT,CASSQGQGSRAFF
TRBV6-1,TRBJ2-6,.,.,15,TGTGCCACCCTCCTCTGGGGCTCTGGGGCCAACGTCCTGACTTTC,CATLLWGSGANVLTF
TRBV29-1,TRBJ2-2,.,.,15,TGCAGCGTTGTGGAGGGGATAAAGAACACCGGGGAGCTGTTTTTT,CSVVEGIKNTGELFF
TRBV6-5,TRBJ1-3,.,few,16,TGTGCCAGCAGTAGCCTGGGTGCGAGGCCTGGAAACACCATATATTTT,CASSSLGARPGNTIYF
TRBV20-1,TRBJ1-1,TRBD1,many,15,TGCAGTGCCCTACCTTTTTGGGACAGCGACATTGAAGCTTTCTTT,CSALPFWDSDIEAFF
TRBV30,TRBJ2-7,TRBD1,.,13,TGTGCCTGGAGGGGACAGAACTCCTACGAGCAGTACTTC,CAWRGQNSYEQYF
TRBV5-4,TRBJ1-3,.,many,13,TGTGCCGTCCAGACAGACTCTGGAAACACCATATATTTT,CAVQTDSGNTIYF
TRBV7-9,TRBJ2-7,.,few,14,TGTGCCAGCAGCTTGGGTCCTATATCCTACGAGCAGTACTTC,CASSLGPISYEQYF
TRBV2,TRBJ2-3,.,.,18,TGTGCCAGCAGTGAAGGGGGTTTGAGAGTTTGGGGCACAGATACGCAGTATTTT,CASSEGGLRVWGTDTQYF
TRBV30,TRBJ2-7,.,.,13,TGTGCCTGGAGTATGGGGGGTCAGTACGAGCAGTACTTC,CAWSMGGQYEQYF
TRBV3-1,TRBJ2-2,TRBD2,.,15,TGTGCCAGCAGCCTCGAGCGGGAGTTTGGCGGGGAGCTGTTTTTT,CASSLEREFGGELFF
TRBV7-9,TRBJ2-7,TRBD1,many,13,TGTGCCAGCAGCTTGCAGGGGGCTTACGAGCAGTACTTC,CASSLQGAYEQYF
TRBV29-1,TRBJ1-1,.,many,16,TGCAGCGTTGACCCTCGTCGGATTGGGGCGAACACTGAAGTTTTCTTT,CSVDPRRIGANTEVFF
TRBV9,TRBJ2-3,.,.,16,TGTGCCAGCAGCGTGGCGGACCCCGCGGGGACAGATACGCAGTATTTT,CASSVADPAGTDTQYF
TRBV7-6,TRBJ2-1,.,few,15,TGTGCCAGCAGCCCCGGCAGGTCCGACTACAATGAGCAGTTCTTC,CASSPGRSDYNEQFF
TRBV7-9,TRBJ2-5,.,.,16,TGTGCCAGCAGCCCGCCTCTCTGGGCCAGCCAAGAGACCCAGTACTTC,CASSPPLWASQETQYF
TRBV12-3/TRBV12-4,TRBJ2-1,TRBD2,many,14,TGTGCCAGCACCGGGACTAGCGGGACGAATGAGCAGTTCTTC,CASTGTSGTNEQFF
TRBV12-3/TRBV12-4,TRBJ1-5,.,few,14,TGTGCCACCTCACTGGGCAGGGGTAATCAGCCCCAGCATTTT,CATSLGRGNQPQHF
TRBV29-1,TRBJ2-3,.,.,13,TGCAGCGTTGTGAGACAAAGTGAAGATACGCAGTATTTT,CSVVRQSEDTQYF
TRBV6-5,TRBJ1-1,.,many,11,TGTGCCAGCAGTTTCGGGACTGAAGCTTTCTTT,CASSFGTEAFF
TRBV20-1,TRBJ1-5,TRBD1,many,15,TGCAGTGCTACAACGACAGGGGCGAGCAATCAGCCCCAGCATTTT,CSATTTGASNQPQHF
TRBV2,TRBJ2-7,.,.,13,TGTGCCAGCAGTGAGTTAAGCCTTTACGAGCAGTACTTC,CASSELSLYEQYF
TRBV7-9,TRBJ1-4,.,.,15,TGTGCCAGCAGCTTAGGGGAGCGGGGCAGTGAAAAACTGTTTTTT,CASSLGERGSEKLFF
TRBV4-1,TRBJ1-2,.,many,17,TGCGCCAGCAGCCAAGAGATTGTCAAGGGGGTTATTGATGGCTACACCTTC,CASSQEIVKGVIDGYTF
TRBV28,TRBJ2-1,.,few,13,TGTGCCAGCAATCAGGGGCTCCAAAATGAGCAGTTCTTC,CASNQGLQNEQFF
TRBV18,TRBJ1-5,.,few,14,TGTGCCAGCTCACCAGGCCGGGGGAGCCAGCCCCAGCATTTT,CASSPGRGSQPQHF
TRBV20-1,TRBJ1-2,TRBD1,many,15,TGCAGTGCTAGAGACCACAGGGGGGTGTTCAATGGCTACACCTTC,CSARDHRGVFNGYTF
TRBV7-9,TRBJ2-2,TRBD2,many,19,TGTGCCAGCAGCTTAGACTGGACTAGCGGAGCTGTGAACACCGGGGAGCTGTTTTTT,CASSLDWTSGAVNTGELFF
TRBV9,TRBJ1-6,.,few,16,TGTGCCAGCAGCCCCCGACAGAGCTCCTATAATTCACCCCTCCACTTT,CASSPRQSSYNSPLHF
TRBV7-9,TRBJ2-3,TRBD1,.,15,TGTGCCAGCAGCGCCGACAGGGGCCCCACAGATACGCAGTATTTT,CASSADRGPTDTQYF
TRBV9,TRBJ2-1,.,many,12,TGTGCCAGCAGCGTAGATGATGCGGAGCAGTTCTTC,CASSVDDAEQFF
TRBV4-1,TRBJ1-5,.,many,15,TGCGCCAGCAGCCTTGCGACAGGATCCAATCAGCCCCAGCATTTT,CASSLATGSNQPQHF
TRBV14,TRBJ2-5,TRBD2,many,15,TGTGCCAGCAGCCTGGGACTAGCGGACCAAGAGACCCAGTACTTC,CASSLGLADQETQYF
TRBV27,TRBJ2-5,.,many,14,TGTGCCAGCAGTTTTGGGCAGGGTGAAGGGACCCAGTACTTC,CASSFGQGEGTQYF
TRBV4-1,TRBJ1-1,TRBD1,many,14,TGCGCCAGCAGCCCGGGGACAGGGGTGGCTGAAGCTTTCTTT,CASSPGTGVAEAFF
TRBV15,TRBJ1-4,TRBD1,few,14,TGTGCCACCAGCGTCGGGACAGGGTTTGAAAAACTGTTTTTT,CATSVGTGFEKLFF
TRBV12-3/TRBV12-4,TRBJ2-2,TRBD2,.,15,TGTGCCAGCAGTGCTAGCGGGAGTGTAACCGGGGAGCTGTTTTTT,CASSASGSVTGELFF
TRBV14,TRBJ2-1,.,.,15,TGTGCCAGCAGCCCTCTCTTCAGCTCCTACAATGAGCAGTTCTTC,CASSPLFSSYNEQFF